This T cell receptor (beta chain) was observed in a study of shared clonotypes between healthy human individuals. Assay: immunoSEQ multiplex PCR; the TCRdb copy retains only in-frame clones and omits some. Of about 800,000 clones listed, around 96% are singletons. This clone has only one observation. What it binds is not known. The naive CD8 population came from CD45RO-negative cells selected for CCR7, without terminally differentiated effector memory CD45RA+ cells. General study results and limits: Sorted-subset sequencing, rarefaction showed, was incomplete despite large depth.

The CDR3 length is 12 residues. V lost 2 bases and J lost 8, with 6 bases in between. Per germline, CDR1 MNHEY and CDR2 SMNVEV (reference sequence). Sequencing used naive CD8+ T cells sorted from blood. The receptor was isolated from a man aged 25-40 years in good health. The V and J genes are TRBV27 and TRBJ2-2; tentatively, D is TRBD2 (5 bases). As DNA, the CDR3 is TGTGCCAGCAGTTTACCGGGAGGGGAGCTGTTTTTT. It codes for CASSLPGGELFF.